This is a list of T cell receptor beta chains from one sample in a study of T-cell reconstitution after alpha-beta-depleted transplantation in children. MiXCR, applied by TCRdb to the PCR reads, yields one record per CDR3 protein. The sample lists some 550,000 distinct CDR3 sequences, approximately 16% occurring once. Sample: PBMCs from the stem cell graft donor, taken from the stem cell graft. The source of these receptors is a human donor who donated a stem cell graft to a child with acute lymphoblastic leukemia. CDR3s include the opening cysteine and the closing phenylalanine or tryptophan. The D gene is left open where the match is weak. Clone size is given for some rows only: seen once, a few or many times, or a class if the clone is expanded.

size: few; V: TRBV24-1; D: NA; J: TRBJ2-3; DNA: TGTGCCACGGTCCTGGGAGATACGCAGTATTTT; CDR3: CATVLGDTQYF
size: NA; V: TRBV12-3/TRBV12-4; D: NA; J: TRBJ2-1; DNA: TGTGCCAGCAGTTCCGTCATGCAGGACAACAATGAGCAGTTCTTC; CDR3: CASSSVMQDNNEQFF
size: NA; V: TRBV9; D: NA; J: TRBJ1-1; DNA: TGTGCCAGCAGCGTAGAAGGGGTGGGATCTGAAGCTTTCTTT; CDR3: CASSVEGVGSEAFF
size: few; V: TRBV18; D: NA; J: TRBJ2-7; DNA: TGTGCCAGCTCACCTCGGGCTAGTCTCACCTACGAGCAGTACTTC; CDR3: CASSPRASLTYEQYF
size: few; V: TRBV20-1; D: NA; J: TRBJ2-7; DNA: TGCAGTGCTGGACACCAACAGGGGAGGAACGAGCAGTACTTC; CDR3: CSAGHQQGRNEQYF
size: NA; V: TRBV18; D: NA; J: TRBJ1-1; DNA: TGTGCCAGCTCACGGGCAGCCCGGAACACTGAAGCTTTCTTT; CDR3: CASSRAARNTEAFF
size: NA; V: TRBV5-1; D: TRBD2; J: TRBJ2-7; DNA: TGCGCCAGCAGCTTGTATCCGTCTAGCGGTCCCTACGAGCAGTACTTC; CDR3: CASSLYPSSGPYEQYF
size: NA; V: TRBV6-1; D: TRBD2; J: TRBJ2-1; DNA: TGTGCCAGCAGCTTCCAGGGACTAGTCTACAATGAGCAGTTCTTC; CDR3: CASSFQGLVYNEQFF
size: few; V: TRBV5-1; D: TRBD2; J: TRBJ2-5; DNA: TGCGCCAGCAGCTGGGGACTAGCGGGAGGACGAGAGACCCAGTACTTC; CDR3: CASSWGLAGGRETQYF
size: few; V: TRBV5-1; D: TRBD1; J: TRBJ1-2; DNA: TGCGCCAGCAGCTTGAGCCCGGGACAGAACTATGGCTACACCTTC; CDR3: CASSLSPGQNYGYTF
size: NA; V: TRBV6-2/TRBV6-3; D: NA; J: TRBJ2-1; DNA: TGTGCCAGCAGTTATGGACAGAGGCAGTTCTTC; CDR3: CASSYGQRQFF
size: few; V: TRBV4-1; D: NA; J: TRBJ1-5; DNA: TGCGCCAGCAGCCAAACGAATCAGCCCCAGCATTTT; CDR3: CASSQTNQPQHF
size: NA; V: TRBV6-5; D: NA; J: TRBJ2-1; DNA: TGTGCCAGCAGTTATGGACCTGGGAGATTATACTACAATGAGCAGTTCTTC; CDR3: CASSYGPGRLYYNEQFF
size: few; V: TRBV20-1; D: NA; J: TRBJ1-1; DNA: TGCAGTGCTAGAGCCCGGGTCACTGAAGCTTTCTTT; CDR3: CSARARVTEAFF
size: many; V: TRBV7-8; D: NA; J: TRBJ2-2; DNA: TGTGCCAGCAGCTTAGCCTACACCGGGGAGCTGTTTTTT; CDR3: CASSLAYTGELFF
size: few; V: TRBV24-1; D: NA; J: TRBJ2-1; DNA: TGTGCCACCAGTGGCGGGACAGAGCAGTTCTTC; CDR3: CATSGGTEQFF
size: NA; V: TRBV5-1; D: TRBD1; J: TRBJ1-2; DNA: TGCGCCAGCAGCAGGGACAGAAGCCCCATCAACTATGGCTACACCTTC; CDR3: CASSRDRSPINYGYTF
size: NA; V: TRBV6-1; D: TRBD1; J: TRBJ1-5; DNA: TGTGCCAGCAGTGAGGACAGGGGGCTGAATCAGCCCCAGCATTTT; CDR3: CASSEDRGLNQPQHF
size: few; V: TRBV11-2; D: NA; J: TRBJ2-6; DNA: TGTGCCAGCAACTCCCCACCTGGGGCCAACGTCCTGACTTTC; CDR3: CASNSPPGANVLTF
size: few; V: TRBV14; D: TRBD2; J: TRBJ2-5; DNA: TGTGCCAGCAGCCAACTAGCGGGACTCCAAGAGACCCAGTACTTC; CDR3: CASSQLAGLQETQYF
size: few; V: TRBV5-6; D: TRBD2; J: TRBJ2-1; DNA: TGTGCCAGCAGCCACAGGACTAGCGGGAAGGTTGGGAGTCGCCATGAGCAGTTCTTC; CDR3: CASSHRTSGKVGSRHEQFF
size: few; V: TRBV24-1; D: TRBD1; J: TRBJ2-7; DNA: TGTGCCACCAGTACCGCCCGGACAGGGGACTACGAGCAGTACTTC; CDR3: CATSTARTGDYEQYF
size: NA; V: TRBV6-1; D: NA; J: TRBJ1-2; DNA: TGTGCCAGCAGCCCCTTGGGCAAGAAGGGGAACTATGGCTACACCTTC; CDR3: CASSPLGKKGNYGYTF
size: few; V: TRBV12-3/TRBV12-4; D: TRBD2; J: TRBJ2-3; DNA: TGTGCCAGCAGGTCCCCTCGGGCTAGCGGGAGTATAGAAGTTGAAGATACGCAGTATTTT; CDR3: CASRSPRASGSIEVEDTQYF
size: once; V: TRBV25-1; D: NA; J: TRBJ2-3; DNA: TGTGCCAGCAGTGAATATGGCCCCGTGGCCGGAGGTACAGATACGCAGTATTTT; CDR3: CASSEYGPVAGGTDTQYF
size: few; V: TRBV3-1; D: NA; J: TRBJ2-4; DNA: TGTGCCAGCAGCCAAACCGGGACACCCCTAGCCAAAAACATTCAGTACTTC; CDR3: CASSQTGTPLAKNIQYF